What follows are 27 T cell receptor beta chains derived from one specimen sequenced in a study of blood T cell repertoires in COVID-19. Libraries were prepared by immunoSEQ multiplex PCR; TCRdb keeps only in-frame clonotypes and omits some of them. The sample includes roughly 250,000 clones, approximately 86% of them seen just once. Sequenced input: PBMCs or T cells enriched from blood (not recorded which). Receptors originate from a woman younger than 45 with acute COVID-19.

In this sample, this clone turned up once. This rearrangement joins TRBV28 to TRBJ2-5; 7 bases map to TRBD1. V was clipped by 5 bases and J by 5 bases; unmatched bases: 8. Germline V lookup: CDR1 MDHEN, CDR2 SYDVKM. The CDR3 runs 14 residues. CDR3 sequence: CASSKYTGAETQYF. In DNA, the CDR3 is TGTGCCAGCAGTAAATATACAGGGGCTGAGACCCAGTACTTC.

This chain uses TRBV5-1 with TRBJ2-7, with D possibly TRBD1 on 5 matching bases. The CDR3 sequence is 14 residues long. V was cut by 5 bases and J by 3 bases, with 15 bases left in between. Germline V gene data show CDR1 as SGHRS and CDR2 as YFSETQ. The CDR3 loop reads CASRPDWGGYEQYF. CDR3 coding DNA: TGCGCCAGCAGACCAGACTGGGGCGGCTACGAGCAGTACTTC.

In its sample, this clone was seen once. This chain joins TRBV9 and TRBJ2-1, with TRBD1 as a possible D gene (6 bases). CDR1 is SGDLS, CDR2 YYNGEE, per germline. The CDR3 loop spans 15 amino acids. The ends were cut back, 0 bases at V and 11 bases at J, with 18 bases in the middle. The CDR3 DNA reads TGTGCCAGCAGCGTAGTTGGGACACCATCCGATAAGCAGTTCTTC. It is translated as CASSVVGTPSDKQFF.

The gene calls are TRBV3-1 (or the pseudogene TRBV3-2) and TRBJ2-5; 10 bases align to TRBD2. The CDR3 extends over 15 amino acids. Looked up from germline, CDR1 is LGHDT and CDR2 is YNNKEL (reference sequence). J was trimmed by 5 bases and V by 5 bases; bases with no gene match: 8. CDR3: CASSKSGTSVETQYF. The CDR3 DNA is TGTGCCAGCAGCAAGTCGGGGACTAGCGTCGAGACCCAGTACTTC.

This chain uses TRBV4-1 with TRBJ2-7; 9 nucleotides agree with TRBD1. From germline, CDR1 is MGHRA and CDR2 YSYEKL. V shed 6 bases, J shed 3 bases, and the junction held 6 bases outside the gene matches. This CDR3 has 14 amino acids. The CDR3 here is CASRQGQGYYEQYF. The CDR3, as DNA: TGCGCCAGCAGACAGGGACAGGGCTACTACGAGCAGTACTTC.

The V gene is TRBV6-5, the J gene TRBJ1-5; weak D call: TRBD1 (6 bases). There are 14 residues in the CDR3. The V gene's germline CDR1 is MNHEY and CDR2 SVGAGI. V lost 3 bases, J lost 3 bases, and 9 bases lay in between. The CDR3 DNA reads TGTGCCAGCAGTTATGGACAGTACAATCAGCCCCAGCATTTT. Amino acids: CASSYGQYNQPQHF.

This sequence joins TRBV5-4 and TRBJ2-1; the D gene is possibly TRBD1 (6 bases). The length of the CDR3 is 14 residues. Deletions cut 1 base from V and 4 bases from J, with 9 bases between. The germline CDR1 and CDR2 sequences are SGHNT and YYREEE (reference sequence). CDR3 loop: CASSLTGSYNEQFF. As DNA, the CDR3 is TGTGCCAGCAGCTTGACAGGGTCTTACAATGAGCAGTTCTTC.

This chain connects TRBV18 to TRBJ2-2; 12 bases are a match to TRBD1. This CDR3 region has 19 residues. From germline, CDR1 is KGHSH and CDR2 LQKENI. With V trimmed by 2 bases and J by 1 base, 8 bases remained unmatched. CDR3 sequence reads: CASSPFAGTGGKNTGELFF. The CDR3 nucleotides read TGTGCCAGCTCACCATTCGCCGGGACAGGGGGCAAGAACACCGGGGAGCTGTTTTTT.

The chain carries TRBV5-5 and TRBJ1-1; possible D gene TRBD1, 5 bases. The CDR3 sequence is 15 residues long. Looked up from germline, CDR1 is SGHKS and CDR2 is YYEKEE (reference sequence). V was clipped by 3 bases and J by 1 base, with 13 bases between them. CDR3 sequence: CASSSGWGSNTEAFF. For the CDR3, the DNA is TGTGCCAGCAGCTCCGGGTGGGGCTCGAACACTGAAGCTTTCTTT.

This chain links TRBV11-1 with TRBJ2-1; 7 bases fit TRBD1. The J segment lost 7 bases and the V segment lost 6 bases, leaving 6 bases of the junction unmatched. Per germline, CDR1 SGHAT and CDR2 FQDESV (reference sequence). CDR3 size: 13 residues. The CDR3 spells CASSKQGWNEQFF. The DNA for the CDR3 is TGTGCCAGCAGTAAACAGGGGTGGAATGAGCAGTTCTTC.

V and J are TRBV5-1 and TRBJ2-2; weak D call: TRBD2 (5 bases). This CDR3 has 17 residues. Germline CDR1 and CDR2: SGHRS and YFSETQ. V gave up 4 bases and J gave up 4 bases, with 20 bases separating them. CDR3 amino acids: CASSLRGRGVFTGELFF. The CDR3 coding sequence is TGCGCCAGCAGCCTCCGGGGTCGGGGAGTTTTCACCGGGGAGCTGTTTTTT.

This clone showed up just once. The chain has TRBV7-9 and TRBJ1-5; TRBD1 matches at 8 bases. Germline CDR1 SEHNR, CDR2 FQNEAQ (reference sequence). V lost 6 bases, J lost 6 bases, and 13 bases stayed unmatched. CDR3 length equals 16 residues. CDR3 nucleotides: TGTGCCAGCAGTAAAGGCGATCAGGGGGCCAGTCAGCCCCAGCATTTT. This gives the protein CASSKGDQGASQPQHF. Full variable domain (remainder filled in from reference TRBV7-9 and TRBJ1-5): DTGVSQNPRHKITKRGQNVTFRCDPISEHNRLYWYRQTLGQGPEFLTYFQNEAQLEKSRLLSDRFSAERPKGSFSTLEIQRTEQGDSAMYLCASSKGDQGASQPQHFGDGTRLSIL.

The J gene is TRBJ1-1, the V gene TRBV6-2 or TRBV6-3; D remains unclear. The CDR3 has 16 residues. Germline V gene data show CDR1 as MNHEY and CDR2 as SVGEGT. V dropped 5 bases and J dropped 3 bases, with 19 bases sitting between them. In nucleotides, the CDR3 is TGTGCCAGCAGTCGCCACTTTCGGAGGCGTTACACTGAAGCTTTCTTT. This codes for CASSRHFRRRYTEAFF.

The chain is built from TRBV4-2 and TRBJ2-3; 8 bases fit TRBD1. From germline, CDR1 is LGHNA and CDR2 YNFKEQ. The CDR3 loop spans 15 amino acids. Germline trimming cut 0 bases from V and 7 bases from J; bases unmatched to any gene: 6. The CDR3 protein is CASSQEGQAPNTQYF. CDR3 DNA: TGTGCCAGCAGCCAAGAGGGACAGGCCCCCAATACGCAGTATTTT.

This clone was detected once. The chain uses TRBV7-9 and TRBJ1-1; D unclear. Germline V gene sequence: CDR1 SEHNR, CDR2 FQNEAQ (reference sequence). Between the trimmed V and J ends, which lost 2 bases and 6 bases, there was a span of 13 bases. CDR3 length: 14 amino acids. DNA for the CDR3: TGTGCCAGCAGCTTAAGTATGGGCTCGGCTGAAGCTTTCTTT. Encoded protein: CASSLSMGSAEAFF.

The chain links TRBV7-6 to TRBJ2-1, with 9 bases that match TRBD1. CDR1 SGHVS and CDR2 FNYEAQ come from the germline V gene. The CDR3 is 17 residues long. The V segment lost 0 bases and the J segment 7 bases; nucleotides outside the gene matches: 10. This CDR3 is CASSLALQGAIGNEQFF. The CDR3 DNA reads as TGTGCCAGCAGCTTAGCCCTACAGGGGGCTATTGGGAATGAGCAGTTCTTC.

A note on this clone: This may arise from a read error, as a much more abundant clone is one base away. The chain employs TRBV12-3 or TRBV12-4 and TRBJ1-2, with D perhaps matching TRBD1 (6 bases). Trimming took off 4 bases at V and 3 bases at J, with 6 bases between the two ends. The CDR3 covers 12 residues. CDR3 nucleotide sequence: TGTGCCAGCAGTTACAGGGACTATGGCTACACCTTC. Protein: CASSYRDYGYTF.

The V gene is TRBV11-2, the J gene TRBJ2-7; D gene unclear. The V gene's germline CDR1 is SGHAT and CDR2 FQNNGV. Trimming took off 1 base at V and 1 base at J, with 8 bases between the two ends. There are 14 residues in the CDR3. CDR3 DNA sequence: TGTGCCAGCAGCTTAGGCGCAGGATCCTACGAGCAGTACTTC. This sequence encodes CASSLGAGSYEQYF.

This chain connects TRBV6-6 to TRBJ1-6, with a possible D match to TRBD1 (5 bases). Trimming stripped 2 bases from V and 8 bases from J, with 10 bases between. Per the germline V gene, CDR1 is MNHNY and CDR2 is SVGAGI (reference sequence). The CDR3 runs 14 residues. CDR3 loop: CASSYGAGDSPLHF. CDR3 nucleotides: TGTGCCAGCAGTTACGGAGCGGGGGATTCACCCCTCCACTTT.

This clone was counted only a few times. This chain joins TRBV3-1 (or the pseudogene TRBV3-2) and TRBJ1-3, with 7 bases lining up with TRBD1. The ends lost 1 base at V and 7 bases at J; junction bases unmatched: 7. The germline V gene has CDR1 LGHDT and CDR2 YNNKEL (reference sequence). The CDR3 totals 15 residues. The CDR3 loop reads CASSQVATGWNTIYF. DNA for the CDR3: TGTGCCAGCAGCCAAGTCGCGACAGGGTGGAACACCATATATTTT.

The V gene is TRBV19, the J gene TRBJ2-6; TRBD2 matches 12 bases. The junction had 16 bases not matched to a gene; V was cut back by 10 bases and J by 3 bases. In germline, CDR1 is LNHDA, CDR2 SQIVND (reference sequence). The CDR3 has 19 residues. The CDR3 here is CANRDPSGRASFGANVLTF. DNA of the CDR3: TGTGCCAACCGGGACCCTAGCGGGAGGGCCTCGTTTGGGGCCAACGTCCTGACTTTC.

This sequence joins TRBV18 and TRBJ2-7; D not resolved. The length of the CDR3 is 13 residues. The V end lost 1 base, the J end lost 5 bases, and 9 bases lay between the germline ends. Germline V gene lookup returns CDR1 KGHSH and CDR2 LQKENI. As DNA, the CDR3 is TGTGCCAGCTCACCACAGAGTAAAGACGAGCAGTACTTC. Translating gives CASSPQSKDEQYF.

This chain links TRBV6-5 with TRBJ1-1; 7 bases fit TRBD1. Germline V CDR1 and CDR2: MNHEY, SVGAGI. The V gene end was trimmed by 6 bases and the J gene end by 4 bases; junction bases not matched to a gene: 8. This CDR3 spans 14 amino acids. CDR3 coding DNA: TGTGCCAGCAGCCGGGACAGCCGGGGCACTGAAGCTTTCTTT. It is translated as CASSRDSRGTEAFF.

This chain uses TRBV9 with TRBJ2-7; TRBD1 matches at 10 bases. The germline V gene encodes CDR1 SGDLS and CDR2 YYNGEE. The V gene end was trimmed by 4 bases and the J gene end by 3 bases; junction bases not matched to a gene: 7. CDR3 length: 15 residues. DNA of the CDR3: TGTGCCAGCAGCTCCGGGGGGACAGGGGACTACGAGCAGTACTTC. Translating gives CASSSGGTGDYEQYF.

The gene calls are TRBV6-2 or TRBV6-3 and TRBJ1-2; D gene uncertain. The ends were cut back, 3 bases at V and 0 bases at J, with 11 bases in the middle. Germline V lookup: CDR1 MNHEY, CDR2 SVGEGT. CDR3 length equals 15 residues. As DNA, the CDR3 is TGTGCCAGCAGTTATTCCCCAGAAGCTAACTATGGCTACACCTTC. This encodes CASSYSPEANYGYTF.

DNA for the CDR3: TGCGCCAGCAGCTCCGGAACAGGAGCGAACACCGGGGAGCTGTTTTTT. Residues: CASSSGTGANTGELFF. The chain combines TRBV5-1 with TRBJ2-2; possibly TRBD1 for D (5 bases). V gave up 3 bases and J gave up 0 bases, with 12 bases separating them. Looked up from germline, CDR1 is SGHRS and CDR2 is YFSETQ. The CDR3 is 16 residues long.

This chain connects TRBV19 to TRBJ1-5; TRBD1 matches 7 bases. This CDR3 comprises 15 residues. Germline trimming cut 0 bases from V and 5 bases from J; bases unmatched to any gene: 4. Looked up from germline, CDR1 is LNHDA and CDR2 is SQIVND (reference sequence). The CDR3 sequence is CASSIEQGLYQPQHF. The CDR3 region has the DNA TGTGCCAGTAGTATAGAACAGGGGTTGTATCAGCCCCAGCATTTT.